The T cell receptor beta chain described here comes from a study of response to subunit inactivated influenza vaccine. The junction had 3 bases not matched to a gene; V was cut back by 3 bases and J by 4 bases. The CDR3 runs to 13 residues. Per the germline V gene, CDR1 is DFQATT and CDR2 is SNEGSKA (reference sequence). TCRdb analysed the RT-PCR reads with MiXCR anew, one entry per CDR3 protein. This sample has about 300,000 distinct CDR3 sequences, with approximately 21% found just once. The study's findings and limits: Authors suggested each seasonal influenza vaccination recruits few new T cells.

This clonotype has more than one count but fewer than ten. The antigen remains undetermined. Material: PBMCs from blood, obtained approximately 22 months after vaccination. The TCR originated in a man in his fifties or sixties who received an inactivated influenza vaccine. The chain carries TRBV20-1 and TRBJ2-1; the match to TRBD1 covers 7 bases. The CDR3 region is CSARGQPYNEQFF. Here the CDR3 DNA reads TGCAGTGCTAGGGGACAGCCGTACAATGAGCAGTTCTTC.